The clone carrying this TCR beta chain was seen repeatedly, ten times or more. Antigen unknown. Preparation of the TCRbeta library involved a method that used unique molecular identifiers. TCRdb itself ran the PCR reads through MiXCR, one entry per CDR3 protein. Of fewer than 700,000 distinct CDR3 sequences in the sample, about an eighth were seen once. The data originate from a study of T-cell reconstitution after alpha-beta-depleted transplantation in children. Findings and limits, study-wide: Diversity of TCRbeta at day 60 was high in some patients, arising from surviving recipient T cells and thymic progenitors. Newly made T cells mostly supplied T-cell counts and diversity one year after transplant. Several hundred expanded graft clones reportedly gave rise to the alpha-beta T cells present about two months after transplant.

Trimming pared 6 bases from V and 2 bases from J, leaving 18 bases between. Germline-derived CDR1 and CDR2 are DFQATT and SNEGSKA (reference sequence). The CDR3 loop spans 15 amino acids. Sample: PBMCs, mostly from graft donor cells, taken 360 days after TCRalphabeta/CD19-depleted stem cell transplant. The sequence was collected from a male patient younger than 18 who had a stem cell transplant for acute myeloid leukemia, so the T cells may come from the graft donor. V gene TRBV20-1 combines with J gene TRBJ2-3; D could derive from TRBD1 or TRBD2 (5 bases each). The CDR3 here is CSASHGADLTDTQYF. CDR3 DNA: TGCAGTGCCAGCCACGGGGCGGACCTCACAGATACGCAGTATTTT.